This T cell receptor (beta chain) was identified in a study of blood T cell repertoires in COVID-19. Study information: Researchers got acute and convalescent COVID-19 samples from the United States, Italy and Spain. The analysed material was cDNA or gDNA that came from T cells, B-cell-depleted T cells, or PBMCs.

This CDR3 comprises 15 residues. Trimming shortened V by 1 base and J by 0 bases, and 11 bases separated the two germline ends. CDR1 and CDR2 (germline): SGHRS, YFSETQ. Authors' data handling: Researchers report that nucleated cell counts were estimated from reference gene primer amplification. TCRdb's table, derived via immunoSEQ multiplex PCR, lists solely in-frame clones and lacks some. That table is the source of V, J and clone size, and D and trimming were worked out from the DNA. This sample yields about 99,000 clones, of which approximately 84% are seen a single time; about 27% belongs to the top ten.

The TCR was taken from a man aged 55 to 70 with acute or convalescent COVID-19. The J gene is TRBJ2-7, the V gene TRBV5-1, with a tentative D call TRBD1 (6 bases). Sample: peripheral blood. For the CDR3, the DNA is TGCGCCAGCAGCTTGACGGACAGCACCTCCTACGAGCAGTACTTC. It codes for CASSLTDSTSYEQYF. Full variable domain (missing parts from reference TRBV5-1 and TRBJ2-7): KAGVTQTPRYLIKTRGQQVTLSCSPISGHRSVSWYQQTPGQGLQFLFEYFSETQRNKGNFPGRFSGRQFSNSRSEMNVSTLELGDSALYLCASSLTDSTSYEQYFGPGTRLTVT.